This TCR beta chain was captured in a study of blood T cell repertoires in COVID-19. Study-wide background: T cells, B-cell-depleted T cells, or PBMCs supplied cDNA or gDNA.

The CDR3 totals 14 residues. A Seattle source enrolled patients during active infection and followed them longitudinally. The authors' processing: Amplification of reference gene primers was used by the study to estimate nucleated cell counts. The protocol was immunoSEQ multiplex PCR, while the TCRdb copy is restricted to in-frame clones and leaves out a portion. V, J and clone size are taken as reported in that table, and D and trimming were inferred from the DNA itself. The table has 250,000 or so clones, around 87% seen once. Sequencing used peripheral blood. The chain carries TRBV21-1 and TRBJ2-7; TRBD2 was called by the table and not checked on the DNA. TRBV21-1 is given as a pseudogene. The source of this sequence is a woman aged 55-70 years with COVID-19, enrolled during active disease. CDR3 bases: TGTGCCAGCACCGGGAGGAGAGGGCGCGGAGAGCAGTACTTC. It encodes CASTGRRGRGEQYF.